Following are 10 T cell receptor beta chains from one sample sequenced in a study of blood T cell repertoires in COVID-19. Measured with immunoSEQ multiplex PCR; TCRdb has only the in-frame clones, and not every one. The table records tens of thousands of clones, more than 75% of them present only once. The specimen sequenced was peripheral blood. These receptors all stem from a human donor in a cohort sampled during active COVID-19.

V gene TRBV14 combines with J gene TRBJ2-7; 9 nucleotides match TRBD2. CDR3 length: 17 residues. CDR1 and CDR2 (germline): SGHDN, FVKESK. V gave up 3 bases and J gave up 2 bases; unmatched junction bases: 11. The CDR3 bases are TGTGCCAGCAGCCACAGCGGGGGGCCCAGACAAACCTACGAGCAGTACTTC. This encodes CASSHSGGPRQTYEQYF.

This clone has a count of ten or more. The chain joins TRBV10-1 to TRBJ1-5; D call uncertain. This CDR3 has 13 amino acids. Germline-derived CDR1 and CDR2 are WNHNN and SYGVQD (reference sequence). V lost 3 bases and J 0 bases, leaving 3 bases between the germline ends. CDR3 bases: TGCGCCAGCAGTGACAGTAGCAATCAGCCCCAGCATTTT. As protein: CASSDSSNQPQHF.

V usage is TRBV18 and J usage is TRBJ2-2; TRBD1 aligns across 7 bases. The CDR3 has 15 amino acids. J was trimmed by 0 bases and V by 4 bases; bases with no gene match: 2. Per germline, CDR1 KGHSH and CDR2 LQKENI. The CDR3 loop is CASSRDSANTGELFF. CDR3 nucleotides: TGTGCCAGCTCACGGGACAGCGCGAACACCGGGGAGCTGTTTTTT.

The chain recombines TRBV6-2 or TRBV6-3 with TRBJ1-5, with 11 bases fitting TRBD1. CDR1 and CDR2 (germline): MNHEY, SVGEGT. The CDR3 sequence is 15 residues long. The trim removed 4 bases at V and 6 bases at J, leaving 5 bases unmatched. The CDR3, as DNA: TGTGCCAGCAGTTTGGGGGGGACAGGGGGTCAGCCCCAGCATTTT. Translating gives CASSLGGTGGQPQHF.

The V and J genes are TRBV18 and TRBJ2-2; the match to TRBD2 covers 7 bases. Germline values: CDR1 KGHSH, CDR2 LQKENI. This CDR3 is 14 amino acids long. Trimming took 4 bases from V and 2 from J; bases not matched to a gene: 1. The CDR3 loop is CASSRDYNTGELFF. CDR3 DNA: TGTGCCAGCTCACGGGACTATAACACCGGGGAGCTGTTTTTT.

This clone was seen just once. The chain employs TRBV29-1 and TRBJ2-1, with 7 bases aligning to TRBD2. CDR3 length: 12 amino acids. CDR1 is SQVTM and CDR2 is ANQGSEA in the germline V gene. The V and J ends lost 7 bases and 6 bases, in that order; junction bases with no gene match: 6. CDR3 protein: CSAAGVFNEQFF. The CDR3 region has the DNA TGCAGCGCCGCGGGAGTGTTCAATGAGCAGTTCTTC.

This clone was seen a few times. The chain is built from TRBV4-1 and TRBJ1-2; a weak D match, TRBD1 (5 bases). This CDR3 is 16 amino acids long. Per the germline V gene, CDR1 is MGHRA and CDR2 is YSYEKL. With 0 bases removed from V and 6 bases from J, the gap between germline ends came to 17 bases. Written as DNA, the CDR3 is TGCGCCAGCAGCCAAGAGGGGCCTATTGCCGGTAATGGCTACACCTTC. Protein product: CASSQEGPIAGNGYTF.

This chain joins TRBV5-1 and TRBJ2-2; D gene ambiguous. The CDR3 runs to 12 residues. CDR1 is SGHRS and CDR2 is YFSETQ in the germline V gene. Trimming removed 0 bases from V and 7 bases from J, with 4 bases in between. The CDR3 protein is CASSLDYGELFF. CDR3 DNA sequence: TGCGCCAGCAGCTTGGATTACGGGGAGCTGTTTTTT.

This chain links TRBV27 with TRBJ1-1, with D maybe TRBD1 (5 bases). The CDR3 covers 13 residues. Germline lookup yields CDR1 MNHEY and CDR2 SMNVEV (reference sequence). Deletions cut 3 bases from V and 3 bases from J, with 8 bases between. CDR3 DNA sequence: TGTGCCAGCAGTTTTTTCAGGGACACTGAAGCTTTCTTT. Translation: CASSFFRDTEAFF.

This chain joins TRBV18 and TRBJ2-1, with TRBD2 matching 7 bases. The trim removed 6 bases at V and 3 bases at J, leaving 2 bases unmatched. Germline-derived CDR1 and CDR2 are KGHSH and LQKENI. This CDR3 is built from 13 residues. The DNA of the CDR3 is TGTGCCAGCTCCGAGCGGGACTACAATGAGCAGTTCTTC. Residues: CASSERDYNEQFF.